The 19 T cell receptor beta chains reported below all come from one sample, sequenced in a study of blood T cell repertoires in COVID-19. The method was immunoSEQ multiplex PCR; TCRdb's version includes in-frame clones alone and lacks a portion of them. The sample includes roughly 460,000 clones, roughly 90% seen only once; the top ten take around 0.92%. Sample: peripheral blood. These receptors were taken from a young man with COVID-19, enrolled during active disease.

The V call is TRBV5-1, the J call TRBJ1-4, with a tentative D call TRBD1 (5 bases). V lost 4 bases and J 6 bases, leaving 13 bases between the germline ends. CDR1 is SGHRS, CDR2 YFSETQ, per germline. The CDR3 spans 14 residues. CDR3 residues: CASSGGTLHEKLFF. The CDR3 DNA sequence: TGCGCCAGCAGCGGAGGGACTCTCCATGAAAAACTGTTTTTT.

The genes are TRBV7-8 and TRBJ2-7; TRBD2 matches at 11 bases. Germline trimming cut 1 base from V and 7 bases from J; bases unmatched to any gene: 6. Germline loops: CDR1 SGHVS, CDR2 FQNEAQ. The CDR3 has 15 amino acids. In DNA form, the CDR3 reads TGTGCCAGCAGCTTAGGACTAGCGGGATCTCGGGAGCAGTACTTC. This translates into CASSLGLAGSREQYF.

The CDR3 region has the DNA TGCGCCAGCAGCTTGGGACAGGGGGCGAGGGAAAAACTGTTTTTT. Translated, it gives CASSLGQGAREKLFF. This chain links TRBV5-1 with TRBJ1-4; 10 nucleotides match TRBD1. The CDR3 contains 15 residues. CDR1 is SGHRS, CDR2 YFSETQ, per germline. The V segment lost 0 bases and the J segment 8 bases; nucleotides outside the gene matches: 4. The full variable domain, rest sourced from reference TRBV5-1 and TRBJ1-4, is KAGVTQTPRYLIKTRGQQVTLSCSPISGHRSVSWYQQTPGQGLQFLFEYFSETQRNKGNFPGRFSGRQFSNSRSEMNVSTLELGDSALYLCASSLGQGAREKLFFGSGTQLSVL.

This chain uses TRBV7-9 with TRBJ2-3, with 7 bases lining up with TRBD1. V lost 5 bases to trimming and J lost 8 bases; unmatched junction nucleotides: 7. Germline V CDR1 and CDR2: SEHNR, FQNEAQ (reference sequence). The CDR3 consists of 13 residues. CDR3 nucleotide sequence: TGTGCCAGCAGCCTACACGGACAGGTTACGCAGTATTTT. Amino acids: CASSLHGQVTQYF.

V gene TRBV24-1 combines with J gene TRBJ1-2; D gene uncertain. The germline CDR1 and CDR2 sequences are KGHDR and SFDVKD. V was pared by 5 bases and J by 2 bases, with 8 bases between. The CDR3 is made up of 13 amino acids. CDR3 region: CATSGAPNYGYTF. CDR3 nucleotide sequence: TGTGCCACCAGTGGGGCACCGAACTATGGCTACACCTTC.

V gene TRBV18 combines with J gene TRBJ2-7; TRBD2 might be the D (6 bases). Deletions cut 6 bases from V and 2 bases from J, with 17 bases between. Germline CDR1 and CDR2: KGHSH and LQKENI. This CDR3 is built from 15 residues. DNA for the CDR3: TGTGCCAGCTCTGAACCCGGGGGATTCACCTACGAGCAGTACTTC. Its protein is CASSEPGGFTYEQYF.

This rearrangement joins TRBV27 to TRBJ2-7; D is undetermined. The length of the CDR3 is 14 residues. Germline V gives CDR1 MNHEY, CDR2 SMNVEV (reference sequence). Trimming took off 6 bases at V and 4 bases at J, with 16 bases between the two ends. DNA of the CDR3: TGTGCCAGCAGCTACTCTTTCCCCCCTTACGAGCAGTACTTC. It specifies CASSYSFPPYEQYF.

This clone was detected only a few times. V usage is TRBV6-5 and J usage is TRBJ2-7; D is possibly TRBD2 (6 bases). The V end lost 2 bases, the J end lost 0 bases, and 8 bases lay between the germline ends. CDR1 and CDR2 from the germline V gene are MNHEY and SVGAGI. This CDR3 is 14 amino acids long. CDR3 in amino acids: CASSYHGSSYEQYF. The CDR3 DNA is TGTGCCAGCAGTTACCACGGGAGCTCCTACGAGCAGTACTTC.

The rearrangement joins TRBV13 to TRBJ2-1, with 7 bases aligning to TRBD2. The CDR3 extends over 15 amino acids. Germline V gives CDR1 PRHDT, CDR2 FYEKMQ (reference sequence). J lost 10 bases, V lost 3 bases, and 12 bases had no gene match. CDR3 nucleotide sequence: TGTGCCAGCAGCTTTGATCTAGCGGAGGGAGGGGAGCAGTTCTTC. Translated, it gives CASSFDLAEGGEQFF.

The chain has TRBV5-1 and TRBJ2-2, with D possibly matching TRBD1 (6 bases). Germline CDR1 and CDR2: SGHRS and YFSETQ. Trimming removed 3 bases from V and 4 bases from J, with 13 bases in between. The CDR3 is 15 residues long. DNA for the CDR3: TGCGCCAGCAGCTCTGGACAGACACTCACCGGGGAGCTGTTTTTT. It codes for CASSSGQTLTGELFF.

This chain joins TRBV7-3 and TRBJ2-1; 14 bases agree with TRBD2. The CDR3 length is 16 residues. V lost 1 base to trimming and J lost 6 bases; unmatched junction nucleotides: 2. CDR1 SGHTA and CDR2 FQGTGA come from the germline V gene. Written as DNA, the CDR3 is TGTGCCAGCAGCTTAATCGGGACTAGCGGGAGCAATGAGCAGTTCTTC. Its protein product is CASSLIGTSGSNEQFF.

V is TRBV18 and J is TRBJ1-6, with TRBD1 matching over 8 bases. The CDR3 is made up of 15 amino acids. V gave up 6 bases and J gave up 5 bases; unmatched junction bases: 6. Per the germline V gene, CDR1 is KGHSH and CDR2 is LQKENI. The CDR3 sequence: CASSRTGNDNSPLHF. In DNA form, the CDR3 reads TGTGCCAGCTCCCGGACAGGGAATGATAATTCACCCCTCCACTTT.

The chain joins TRBV27 to TRBJ1-6, with D possibly matching TRBD1 (6 bases). Germline values: CDR1 MNHEY, CDR2 SMNVEV (reference sequence). This CDR3 has 15 residues. Trimming removed 6 bases from V and 9 bases from J, with 18 bases in between. CDR3 loop: CASRYDMGAASPLHF. CDR3 in DNA: TGTGCCAGCAGGTACGATATGGGGGCCGCTTCACCCCTCCACTTT.

Here the CDR3 DNA reads TGTGCCATCAACCCTGGGACAGTGAACACTGAAGCTTTCTTT. Translating it yields CAINPGTVNTEAFF. The chain uses TRBV10-3 and TRBJ1-1; 7 bases are a match to TRBD1. The CDR3 covers 14 residues. The germline V gene has CDR1 ENHRY and CDR2 SYGVKD. Trimming at V came to 7 bases and at J to 0 bases, leaving 5 bases not matched to a gene.

V gene TRBV24-1 combines with J gene TRBJ1-4, with D unresolved. Trimming cost V 3 bases and J 7 bases, with 11 bases left between them. The CDR3 runs 14 residues. CDR1 is KGHDR and CDR2 is SFDVKD in the germline V gene. The CDR3 spells CATSDTRHGEKLFF. Here the CDR3 DNA reads TGTGCCACCAGTGATACCCGACACGGTGAAAAACTGTTTTTT.

J is TRBJ2-4 and V is TRBV7-9; 10 bases are a match to TRBD1. Germline V gives CDR1 SEHNR, CDR2 FQNEAQ (reference sequence). With 5 bases clipped from V and 1 base from J, the junction kept 11 bases outside the gene matches. The CDR3 contains 18 residues. CDR3: CASSPDTGTGVAKNIQYF. The DNA of the CDR3 is TGTGCCAGCAGCCCGGACACCGGGACAGGGGTTGCCAAAAACATTCAGTACTTC.

The chain uses TRBV10-3 and TRBJ2-6, with 12 bases that match TRBD1. The CDR3 extends over 17 amino acids. Germline trimming cut 6 bases from V and 2 bases from J; bases unmatched to any gene: 5. Germline lookup yields CDR1 ENHRY and CDR2 SYGVKD. CDR3 sequence (DNA): TGTGCCATCAGGCCGGGACAGGGGGCAGCTGGGGCCAACGTCCTGACTTTC. As protein: CAIRPGQGAAGANVLTF.

This sequence joins TRBV18 and TRBJ2-5; TRBD2 agrees at 9 bases. This CDR3 is 14 amino acids long. With V trimmed by 4 bases and J by 5 bases, 5 bases remained unmatched. Per germline, CDR1 KGHSH and CDR2 LQKENI. In nucleotides, the CDR3 is TGTGCCAGCTCACGGGCTAGCGGGGCGGAGACCCAGTACTTC. Amino acids: CASSRASGAETQYF.

This rearrangement joins TRBV18 to TRBJ2-7; TRBD2 is a possible D gene (5 bases). V lost 0 bases and J 6 bases, leaving 12 bases between the germline ends. The germline V gene has CDR1 KGHSH and CDR2 LQKENI. This CDR3 has 14 residues. The CDR3 spells CASSPPIGRGEQYF. The CDR3 nucleotides read TGTGCCAGCTCACCACCTATAGGGAGAGGCGAGCAGTACTTC.